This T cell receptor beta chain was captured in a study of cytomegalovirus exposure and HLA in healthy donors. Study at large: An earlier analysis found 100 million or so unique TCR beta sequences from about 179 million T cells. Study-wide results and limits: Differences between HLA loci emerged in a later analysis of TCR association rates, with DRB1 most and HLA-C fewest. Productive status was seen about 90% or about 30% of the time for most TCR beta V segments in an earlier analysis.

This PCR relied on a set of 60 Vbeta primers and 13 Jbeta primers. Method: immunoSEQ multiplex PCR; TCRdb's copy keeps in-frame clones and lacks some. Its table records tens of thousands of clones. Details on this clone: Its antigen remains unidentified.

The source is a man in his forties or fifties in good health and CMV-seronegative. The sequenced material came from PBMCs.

CDR3 bases: TGTGCCAGCAGCTTGGGACGACAGTCCCACGAGCAGTACTTC. It codes for CASSLGRQSHEQYF. The V and J genes are TRBV5-6 and TRBJ2-7, with D perhaps matching TRBD1 (5 bases). CDR1 SGHDT and CDR2 YYEEEE come from the germline V gene. The V end was cut by 0 bases, the J end by 5 bases, with 12 bases between. This CDR3 comprises 14 residues.